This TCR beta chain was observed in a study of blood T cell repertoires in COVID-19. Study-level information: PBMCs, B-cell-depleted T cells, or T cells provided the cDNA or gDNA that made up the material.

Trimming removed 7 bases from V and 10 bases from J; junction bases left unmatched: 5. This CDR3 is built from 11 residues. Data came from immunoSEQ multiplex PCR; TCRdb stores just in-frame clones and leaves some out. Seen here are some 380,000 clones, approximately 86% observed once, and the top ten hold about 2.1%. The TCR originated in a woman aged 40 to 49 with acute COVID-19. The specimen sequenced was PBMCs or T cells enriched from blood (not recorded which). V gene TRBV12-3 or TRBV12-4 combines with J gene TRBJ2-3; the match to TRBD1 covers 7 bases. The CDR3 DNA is TGTGCCAGCAACCGACAGGGTGCGCAGTATTTT. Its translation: CASNRQGAQYF.